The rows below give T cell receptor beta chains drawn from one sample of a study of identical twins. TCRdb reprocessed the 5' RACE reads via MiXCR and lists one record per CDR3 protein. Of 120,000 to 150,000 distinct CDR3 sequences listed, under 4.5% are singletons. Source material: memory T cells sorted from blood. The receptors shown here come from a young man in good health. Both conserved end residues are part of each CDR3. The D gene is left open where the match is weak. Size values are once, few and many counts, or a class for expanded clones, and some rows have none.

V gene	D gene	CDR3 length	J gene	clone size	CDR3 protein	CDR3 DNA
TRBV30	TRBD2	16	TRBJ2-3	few	CAWSKGLAASTDTQYF	TGTGCCTGGAGCAAGGGGCTAGCGGCTAGCACAGATACGCAGTATTTT
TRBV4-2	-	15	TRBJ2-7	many	CASSQAEGSSYEQYF	TGTGCCAGCAGCCAAGCTGAGGGGAGCTCCTACGAGCAGTACTTC
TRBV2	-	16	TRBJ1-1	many	CASSWVTGRVNTEAFF	TGTGCCAGCAGTTGGGTCACAGGGCGGGTGAACACTGAAGCTTTCTTT
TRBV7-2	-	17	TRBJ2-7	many	CASSLGFVRGGSYEQYF	TGTGCCAGCAGCTTAGGTTTTGTCAGGGGAGGATCCTACGAGCAGTACTTC
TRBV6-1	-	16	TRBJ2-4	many	CASSSKIGEAKNIQYF	TGTGCCAGCAGTAGCAAAATCGGGGAAGCCAAAAACATTCAGTACTTC
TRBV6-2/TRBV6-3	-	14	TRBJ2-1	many	CASSNTGILNEQFF	TGTGCCAGCAGTAACACCGGGATCTTGAATGAGCAGTTCTTC
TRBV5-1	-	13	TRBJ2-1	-	CASSLDFGNEQFF	TGCGCCAGCAGCTTGGACTTCGGGAATGAGCAGTTCTTC
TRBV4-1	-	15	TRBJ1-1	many	CASSQGIVGGTEAFF	TGCGCCAGCAGCCAAGGCATTGTGGGGGGCACTGAAGCTTTCTTT
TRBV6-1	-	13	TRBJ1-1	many	CASRAGRGTEAFF	TGTGCCAGCAGGGCTGGGCGGGGGACTGAAGCTTTCTTT
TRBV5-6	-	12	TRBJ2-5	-	CASARRGETQYF	TGTGCCAGCGCCAGGAGGGGGGAGACCCAGTACTTC
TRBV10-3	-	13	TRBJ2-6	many	CAIGLAGANVLTF	TGTGCCATAGGGCTTGCTGGGGCCAACGTCCTGACTTTC
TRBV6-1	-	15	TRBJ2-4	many	CASGGVAGAKNIQYF	TGTGCCAGCGGTGGGGTGGCGGGTGCCAAAAACATTCAGTACTTC